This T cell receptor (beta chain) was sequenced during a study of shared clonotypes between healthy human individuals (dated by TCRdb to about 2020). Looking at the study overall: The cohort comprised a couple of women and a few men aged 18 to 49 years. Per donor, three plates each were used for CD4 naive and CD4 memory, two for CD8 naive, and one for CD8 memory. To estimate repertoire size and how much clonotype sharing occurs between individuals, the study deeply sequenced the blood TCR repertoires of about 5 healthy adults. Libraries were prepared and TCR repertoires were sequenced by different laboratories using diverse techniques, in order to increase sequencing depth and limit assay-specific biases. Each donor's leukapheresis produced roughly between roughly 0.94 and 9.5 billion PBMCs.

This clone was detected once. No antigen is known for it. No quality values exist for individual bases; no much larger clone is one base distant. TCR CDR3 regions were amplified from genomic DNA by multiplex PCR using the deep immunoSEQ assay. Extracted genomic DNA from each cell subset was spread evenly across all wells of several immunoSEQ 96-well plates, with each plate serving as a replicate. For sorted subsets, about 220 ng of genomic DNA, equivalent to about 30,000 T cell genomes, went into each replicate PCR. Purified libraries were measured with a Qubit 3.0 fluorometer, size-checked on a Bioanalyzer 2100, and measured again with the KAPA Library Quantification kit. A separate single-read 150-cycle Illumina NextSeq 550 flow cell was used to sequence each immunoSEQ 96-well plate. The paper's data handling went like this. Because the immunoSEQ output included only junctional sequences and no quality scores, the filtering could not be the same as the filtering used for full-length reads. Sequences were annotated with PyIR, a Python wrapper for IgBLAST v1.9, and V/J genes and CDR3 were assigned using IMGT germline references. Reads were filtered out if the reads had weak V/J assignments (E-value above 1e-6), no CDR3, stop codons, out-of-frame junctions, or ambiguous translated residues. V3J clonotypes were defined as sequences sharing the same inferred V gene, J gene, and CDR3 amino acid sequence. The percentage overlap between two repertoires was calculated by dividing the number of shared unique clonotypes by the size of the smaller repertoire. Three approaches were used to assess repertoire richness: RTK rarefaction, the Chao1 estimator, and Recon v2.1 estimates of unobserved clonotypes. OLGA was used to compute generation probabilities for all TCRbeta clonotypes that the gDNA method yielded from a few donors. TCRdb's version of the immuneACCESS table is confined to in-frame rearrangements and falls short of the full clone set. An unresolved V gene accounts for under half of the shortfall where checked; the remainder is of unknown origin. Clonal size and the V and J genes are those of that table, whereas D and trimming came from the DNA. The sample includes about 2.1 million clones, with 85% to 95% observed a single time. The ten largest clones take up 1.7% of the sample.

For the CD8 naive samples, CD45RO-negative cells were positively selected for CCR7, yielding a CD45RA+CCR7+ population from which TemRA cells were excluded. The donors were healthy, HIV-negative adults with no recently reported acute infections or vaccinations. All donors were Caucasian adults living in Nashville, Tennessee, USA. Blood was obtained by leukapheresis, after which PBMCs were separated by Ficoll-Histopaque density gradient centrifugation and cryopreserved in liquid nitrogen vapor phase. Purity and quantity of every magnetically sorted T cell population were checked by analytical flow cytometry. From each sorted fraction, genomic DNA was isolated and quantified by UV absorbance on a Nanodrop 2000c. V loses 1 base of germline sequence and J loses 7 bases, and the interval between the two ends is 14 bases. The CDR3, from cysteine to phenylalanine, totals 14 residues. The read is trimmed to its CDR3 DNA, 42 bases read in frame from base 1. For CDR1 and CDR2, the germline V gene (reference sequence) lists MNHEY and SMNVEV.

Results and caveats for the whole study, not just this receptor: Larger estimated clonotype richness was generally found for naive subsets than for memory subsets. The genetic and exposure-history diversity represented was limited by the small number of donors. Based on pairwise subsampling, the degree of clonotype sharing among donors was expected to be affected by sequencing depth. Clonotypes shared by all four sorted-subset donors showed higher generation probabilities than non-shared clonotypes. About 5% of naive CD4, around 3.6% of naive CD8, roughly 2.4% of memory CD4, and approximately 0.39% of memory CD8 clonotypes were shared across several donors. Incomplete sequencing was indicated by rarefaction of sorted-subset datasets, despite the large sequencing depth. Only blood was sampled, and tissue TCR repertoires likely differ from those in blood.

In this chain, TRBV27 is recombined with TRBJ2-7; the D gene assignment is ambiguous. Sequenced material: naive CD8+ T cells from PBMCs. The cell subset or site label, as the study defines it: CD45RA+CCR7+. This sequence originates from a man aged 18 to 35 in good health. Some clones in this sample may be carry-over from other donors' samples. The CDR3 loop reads CASSLFSAALEQYF. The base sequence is TGTGCCAGCAGTTTATTTTCGGCCGCCTTGGAGCAGTACTTC.